These 20 T cell receptor beta chains share one sample of origin, sequenced in a study of technical replicates of blood from several donors. The assay was immunoSEQ multiplex PCR, and TCRdb's table has in-frame clones only and misses some. Found here are some 98,000 clones, approximately 96% of them singletons; the top ten hold roughly 0.23%. The specimen sequenced was T cells isolated from PBMCs. The receptors here all came from a human donor in good health.

V and J are TRBV2 and TRBJ2-4; the D gene is possibly TRBD1 (6 bases). With 6 bases removed from V and 5 bases from J, the gap between germline ends came to 17 bases. CDR1 and CDR2 from the germline V gene are SNHLY and FYNNEI. The CDR3 totals 15 residues. This chain's CDR3 is CASRKDSSLENIQYF. The CDR3, as DNA: TGTGCCAGCAGGAAGGACAGTTCTCTTGAAAACATTCAGTACTTC.

The rearrangement uses TRBV30 and TRBJ1-6; TRBD1 is a possible D gene (5 bases). CDR3 length: 19 residues. V was clipped by 2 bases and J by 9 bases, with 29 bases between them. Germline CDR1 reads GTSNPN; CDR2 reads SVGIG (reference sequence). The DNA for the CDR3 is TGTGCCTGGAGTCGGACCCTGGTCCAGCCGGGACTGGTAGGTTCACCCCTCCACTTT. It encodes CAWSRTLVQPGLVGSPLHF.

The rearrangement links TRBV4-1 to TRBJ2-1, with 8 nucleotides matching TRBD2. The CDR3 contains 15 residues. Trimming took 8 bases from V and 8 from J; bases not matched to a gene: 14. Germline V lookup: CDR1 MGHRA, CDR2 YSYEKL. The CDR3 sequence is CASREWKAGDHEQFF. As DNA, the CDR3 is TGCGCCAGCCGGGAGTGGAAAGCGGGGGACCATGAGCAGTTCTTC.

DNA for the CDR3: TGTGCCAGCTCACAAGGACAGGTTAGCAATCAGCCCCAGCATTTT. It yields the protein CASSQGQVSNQPQHF. J is TRBJ1-5 and V is TRBV18; 7 bases align to TRBD1. J gave up 0 bases and V 4 bases, and 3 bases lay outside the gene matches. CDR3 length: 15 residues. Germline CDR1 is KGHSH and CDR2 is LQKENI.

The chain carries TRBV19 and TRBJ1-5; 8 nucleotides agree with TRBD1. The CDR3 loop spans 14 amino acids. Germline CDR1 LNHDA, CDR2 SQIVND (reference sequence). The V gene end was trimmed by 4 bases and the J gene end by 9 bases; junction bases not matched to a gene: 8. The CDR3 sequence is CASSRTGNYRPQHF. The CDR3 DNA is TGTGCCAGTAGTAGGACAGGGAACTACCGGCCCCAGCATTTT.

This rearrangement joins TRBV7-3 to TRBJ2-2; D is possibly TRBD2 (6 bases). The CDR3 is 15 residues long. Germline assignment: CDR1 SGHTA and CDR2 FQGTGA. V was pared by 5 bases and J by 0 bases, with 10 bases between. DNA of the CDR3: TGTGCCAGCAGCCGGGGAGGACCGAACACCGGGGAGCTGTTTTTT. Protein: CASSRGGPNTGELFF.

The chain combines TRBV19 with TRBJ2-7; 9 nucleotides agree with TRBD1. The CDR3 is 13 amino acids. Trimming took 5 bases from V and 3 from J; bases not matched to a gene: 2. Germline V CDR1 and CDR2: LNHDA, SQIVND (reference sequence). CDR3 region: CASSRDRVYEQYF. In DNA, the CDR3 is TGTGCCAGTAGTCGGGACAGGGTCTACGAGCAGTACTTC.

The chain recombines TRBV5-6 with TRBJ2-7; D uncertain. The CDR3 sequence is 15 residues long. The germline V and J ends were trimmed by 2 bases and 3 bases, with 15 bases remaining between them. Per the germline V gene, CDR1 is SGHDT and CDR2 is YYEEEE. CDR3 region: CASSFSLVELYEQYF. The CDR3 DNA follows: TGTGCCAGCAGCTTCTCTCTTGTGGAGCTCTACGAGCAGTACTTC. Looking up the rest from reference TRBV5-6 and TRBJ2-7 gives the full variable domain: DAGVTQSPTHLIKTRGQQVTLRCSPKSGHDTVSWYQQALGQGPQFIFQYYEEEERQRGNFPDRFSGHQFPNYSSELNVNALLLGDSALYLCASSFSLVELYEQYFGPGTRLTVT.

The V gene is TRBV6-1, the J gene TRBJ2-1; D is perhaps TRBD1 (5 bases). The V gene lost 6 bases and the J gene lost 8 bases, with 11 bases spanning the gap. Per germline, CDR1 MNHNS and CDR2 SASEGT. This CDR3 has 12 residues. CDR3 DNA sequence: TGTGCCAGCAGGACAGACGGCGATGAGCAGTTCTTC. It is translated as CASRTDGDEQFF.

The V gene is TRBV2, the J gene TRBJ2-7, with D unresolved. The CDR3 contains 12 residues. V lost 3 bases and J lost 2, with 5 bases in between. Germline V gives CDR1 SNHLY, CDR2 FYNNEI. The CDR3 loop is CASSDGPYEQYF. The CDR3 region has the DNA TGTGCCAGCAGTGATGGGCCCTACGAGCAGTACTTC. Based on the CDR3 plus reference TRBV2 and TRBJ2-7, the full variable domain is EPEVTQTPSHQVTQMGQEVILRCVPISNHLYFYWYRQILGQKVEFLVSFYNNEISEKSEIFDDQFSVERPDGSNFTLKIRSTKLEDSAMYFCASSDGPYEQYFGPGTRLTVT.

The genes are TRBV4-1 and TRBJ2-5; TRBD2 might be the D (5 bases). The V end lost 2 bases, the J end lost 2 bases, and 9 bases lay between the germline ends. Germline V lookup: CDR1 MGHRA, CDR2 YSYEKL. This CDR3 is built from 14 residues. The CDR3 reads CASSQRRGQETQYF. The CDR3 nucleotides read TGCGCCAGCAGCCAAAGGAGAGGGCAAGAGACCCAGTACTTC.

The rearrangement joins TRBV29-1 to TRBJ1-1, with D hard to call. CDR1 is SQVTM and CDR2 is ANQGSEA in the germline V gene. Trimming pared 8 bases from V and 4 bases from J, leaving 17 bases between. This CDR3 has 13 residues. The CDR3 coding sequence is TGCAGCACCTTGAAACCGGGTGGCACTGAAGCTTTCTTT. Residues: CSTLKPGGTEAFF.

The chain employs TRBV19 and TRBJ2-1, with TRBD2 identical over 7 bases. CDR1 and CDR2 (germline): LNHDA, SQIVND (reference sequence). The length of the CDR3 is 15 residues. The V segment lost 9 bases and the J segment 0 bases; nucleotides outside the gene matches: 8. CDR3 sequence (DNA): TGTGCCAGGAACTGTCGGGAGGCCTCCTACAATGAGCAGTTCTTC. The encoded protein is CARNCREASYNEQFF.

This clone was observed once. This chain joins TRBV18 and TRBJ2-3, with 9 positions matching TRBD2. The CDR3 sequence is 19 residues long. The J segment lost 5 bases and the V segment lost 3 bases, leaving 18 bases of the junction unmatched. Germline values: CDR1 KGHSH, CDR2 LQKENI. CDR3 DNA sequence: TGTGCCAGCTCACCCGCCCGGGGGGTAGCGGGAGACTTCAGAGATACGCAGTATTTT. It encodes CASSPARGVAGDFRDTQYF. Full variable domain (rest looked up from reference TRBV18 and TRBJ2-3): NAGVMQNPRHLVRRRGQEARLRCSPMKGHSHVYWYRQLPEEGLKFMVYLQKENIIDESGMPKERFSAEFPKEGPSILRIQQVVRGDSAAYFCASSPARGVAGDFRDTQYFGPGTRLTVL.

Concerning this clone itself: The junction differs from germline at one of its ends, possibly a read error. This CDR3 is CASSSEWGDLLF. The CDR3 coding sequence is TGTGCCAGCAGCTCTGAGTGGGGAGATCTGCTTTTT. The chain uses TRBV6-1 and TRBJ1-4; D gene ambiguous. CDR1 MNHNS and CDR2 SASEGT come from the germline V gene. The CDR3 is 12 residues long.

The chain joins TRBV6-5 to TRBJ2-5, with D tentatively TRBD1 (6 bases). Germline V CDR1 and CDR2: MNHEY, SVGAGI. The CDR3 contains 13 residues. Trimming took 6 bases from V and 1 from J, leaving 9 bases between them. CDR3 DNA: TGTGCCAGCAGGCTACAGGGCCAAGAGACCCAGTACTTC. Translating it yields CASRLQGQETQYF.

The V gene is TRBV18, the J gene TRBJ2-1, with TRBD2 identical over 11 bases. The CDR3 runs to 15 residues. J was trimmed by 4 bases and V by 3 bases; bases with no gene match: 2. Germline loops: CDR1 KGHSH, CDR2 LQKENI. The CDR3 bases are TGTGCCAGCTCACCCTCTAGCGGGGGGTACAATGAGCAGTTCTTC. Amino acids: CASSPSSGGYNEQFF.

The gene calls are TRBV7-9 and TRBJ2-7; possible D gene TRBD1, 5 bases. Trimming removed 0 bases from V and 5 bases from J, with 11 bases in between. The germline V gene has CDR1 SEHNR and CDR2 FQNEAQ (reference sequence). The CDR3 runs 14 residues. CDR3 DNA: TGTGCCAGCAGCTTAGCCGGCAGGGCCCACGAGCAGTACTTC. It is translated as CASSLAGRAHEQYF. Full variable domain (rest looked up from reference TRBV7-9 and TRBJ2-7): DTGVSQNPRHKITKRGQNVTFRCDPISEHNRLYWYRQTLGQGPEFLTYFQNEAQLEKSRLLSDRFSAERPKGSFSTLEIQRTEQGDSAMYLCASSLAGRAHEQYFGPGTRLTVT.

J is TRBJ2-7 and V is TRBV5-1; TRBD1 matches at 10 bases. There are 16 residues in the CDR3. In germline, CDR1 is SGHRS, CDR2 YFSETQ. Unmatched junction bases numbered 9, after V lost 4 bases and J lost 2 bases. The CDR3 DNA sequence: TGCGCCAGCAGCAAGGAAGGGACAGGGGTACCCTACGAGCAGTACTTC. This codes for CASSKEGTGVPYEQYF.

This chain uses TRBV7-2 with TRBJ1-5; D is unresolved. The CDR3 length is 15 residues. With 5 bases removed from V and 6 bases from J, the gap between germline ends came to 17 bases. The germline V gene encodes CDR1 SGHTA and CDR2 FQGNSA. DNA of the CDR3: TGTGCCAGCAGCCGGGGTTACACCAGGAGTCAGCCCCAGCATTTT. Amino acids: CASSRGYTRSQPQHF. Looking up the rest from reference TRBV7-2 and TRBJ1-5 gives the full variable domain: GAGVSQSPSNKVTEKGKDVELRCDPISGHTALYWYRQSLGQGLEFLIYFQGNSAPDKSGLPSDRFSAERTGGSVSTLTIQRTQQEDSAVYLCASSRGYTRSQPQHFGDGTRLSIL.